These 27 T cell receptor beta chains originate from one sample sequenced in a study of shared clonotypes between healthy human individuals. Assay: immunoSEQ multiplex PCR; the TCRdb copy retains only in-frame clones and omits some. There are 2 million or so clones in the sample; approximately 94% occur only once, and around 1.1% lies in the top ten. Naive CD8 cells, CD45RO-negative and positively selected for CCR7, excluded terminally differentiated effector memory CD45RA+ cells. Sample: naive CD8+ T cells sorted from blood. These receptors all come from a man aged 18-30 years in good health.

V usage is TRBV30 and J usage is TRBJ2-1; D possibly matches TRBD1 or TRBD2 (7 bases each). Germline values: CDR1 GTSNPN, CDR2 SVGIG (reference sequence). The CDR3 extends over 14 amino acids. Trimming pared 0 bases from V and 8 bases from J, leaving 14 bases between. CDR3 amino acids: CAWSVGAGGDEQFF. CDR3 coding DNA: TGTGCCTGGAGTGTAGGAGCAGGGGGGGATGAGCAGTTCTTC.

The chain joins TRBV14 to TRBJ2-1; no clear D gene. Trimming took 0 bases from V and 5 from J, leaving 2 bases between them. Germline CDR1 reads SGHDN; CDR2 reads FVKESK. The CDR3 spans 12 residues. CDR3 sequence (DNA): TGTGCCAGCAGCCAAGACGACAATGAGCAGTTCTTC. It translates to CASSQDDNEQFF.

V and J are TRBV6-5 and TRBJ2-7, with no clear D. The V and J ends lost 8 bases and 2 bases respectively, with 10 bases between them. CDR1 MNHEY and CDR2 SVGAGI come from the germline V gene. The CDR3 has 12 amino acids. The CDR3 loop reads CASLGGPYEQYF. The CDR3 DNA reads TGTGCCAGCCTGGGTGGGCCCTACGAGCAGTACTTC.

The chain is built from TRBV5-1 and TRBJ2-7; 8 bases are a match to TRBD1. Germline CDR1 and CDR2: SGHRS and YFSETQ. V lost 4 bases and J lost 4; bases outside the gene matches: 7. This CDR3 has 14 amino acids. In DNA form, the CDR3 reads TGCGCCAGCAGCGCCCCGGGACAGGAGTACGAGCAGTACTTC. The encoded protein is CASSAPGQEYEQYF.

V usage is TRBV4-1 and J usage is TRBJ1-4, with 11 bases fitting TRBD1. The V segment lost 5 bases and the J segment 7 bases; nucleotides outside the gene matches: 9. The CDR3 covers 16 residues. CDR1 is MGHRA and CDR2 is YSYEKL in the germline V gene. The CDR3 nucleotides are TGCGCCAGCAGCAACCGGGACAGGGGGACGGGTGAAAAACTGTTTTTT. Its protein is CASSNRDRGTGEKLFF.

In this sample, this clone turned up once. In DNA, the CDR3 is TGTGCCAGCAGTTTGACTCTTAATCAGCCCCAGCATTTT. Translation gives CASSLTLNQPQHF. This chain joins TRBV27 and TRBJ1-5, with no clear D. With 3 bases removed from V and 4 bases from J, the gap between germline ends came to 7 bases. This CDR3 is 13 amino acids long. The germline V gene encodes CDR1 MNHEY and CDR2 SMNVEV (reference sequence).

The chain's CDR3 is CASSFGWTGSVSYEQYF. In nucleotides, the CDR3 is TGTGCCAGCAGCTTTGGATGGACAGGGTCGGTCTCCTACGAGCAGTACTTC. The gene calls are TRBV5-4 and TRBJ2-7; 8 bases line up with TRBD1. With 2 bases clipped from V and 0 bases from J, the junction kept 10 bases outside the gene matches. Looked up from germline, CDR1 is SGHNT and CDR2 is YYREEE (reference sequence). The CDR3 extends over 17 amino acids.

The chain joins TRBV14 to TRBJ2-1; D call uncertain. CDR3 length: 15 residues. Germline CDR1 SGHDN, CDR2 FVKESK. Trimming took off 0 bases at V and 3 bases at J, with 9 bases between the two ends. The chain's CDR3 is CASSQDPSYYNEQFF. CDR3 bases: TGTGCCAGCAGCCAAGATCCTTCCTACTACAATGAGCAGTTCTTC. Using reference TRBV14 and TRBJ2-1 for the parts outside the CDR3, the full variable domain is EAGVTQFPSHSVIEKGQTVTLRCDPISGHDNLYWYRRVMGKEIKFLLHFVKESKQDESGMPNNRFLAERTGGTYSTLKVQPAELEDSGVYFCASSQDPSYYNEQFFGPGTRLTVL.

The chain is built from TRBV30 and TRBJ2-4; 8 bases align to TRBD1. The junction had 2 bases not matched to a gene; V was cut back by 0 bases and J by 1 base. The CDR3 is made up of 15 amino acids. Germline V gene data show CDR1 as GTSNPN and CDR2 as SVGIG (reference sequence). In DNA form, the CDR3 reads TGTGCCTGGAGTGTTTGGGACAGGGCCAAAAACATTCAGTACTTC. Its translation is CAWSVWDRAKNIQYF.

This sequence joins TRBV6-1 and TRBJ1-6, with a possible D match to TRBD1 (5 bases). Germline loops: CDR1 MNHNS, CDR2 SASEGT. The CDR3 is 14 amino acids. The ends were cut back, 6 bases at V and 3 bases at J, with 9 bases in the middle. CDR3 loop: CASRPTVYNSPLHF. The CDR3 coding sequence is TGTGCCAGCAGACCGACAGTCTATAATTCACCCCTCCACTTT.

This chain links TRBV7-6 with TRBJ2-2, with D possibly being TRBD1 (6 bases). The CDR3 is made up of 16 amino acids. V gave up 1 base and J gave up 4 bases, with 13 bases separating them. The germline gives CDR1 SGHVS, CDR2 FNYEAQ. The CDR3, as DNA: TGTGCCAGCAGCTTAGAACAGGGACGGGCCACCGGGGAGCTGTTTTTT. Translating gives CASSLEQGRATGELFF.

The chain recombines TRBV27 with TRBJ2-1, with D possibly TRBD2 on 7 matching bases. The V gene lost 7 bases and the J gene lost 2 bases, with 15 bases spanning the gap. Germline V CDR1 and CDR2: MNHEY, SMNVEV (reference sequence). The CDR3 has 15 residues. DNA for the CDR3: TGTGCCAGCACCTCCTCGGGGGGCGCCTACAATGAGCAGTTCTTC. Its protein product is CASTSSGGAYNEQFF.

The chain uses TRBV6-4 and TRBJ2-7; 11 bases align to TRBD2. This CDR3 is 17 amino acids long. The V segment lost 10 bases and the J segment 5 bases; nucleotides outside the gene matches: 19. CDR1 MRHNA and CDR2 SNTAGT come from the germline V gene. The CDR3 DNA sequence: TGTGCCACCCCGGGGGATGGTTCGACTAGCGGGATAGACGAGCAGTACTTC. Its translation is CATPGDGSTSGIDEQYF.

CDR3 sequence reads: CATSRDLNPTIEETQYF. In DNA form, the CDR3 reads TGTGCCACCAGCAGAGATTTGAACCCGACCATCGAGGAGACCCAGTACTTC. This chain joins TRBV15 and TRBJ2-5; D is unresolved. CDR1 is LNHNV, CDR2 YYDKDF, per germline (reference sequence). The germline V and J ends were trimmed by 0 bases and 5 bases, with 19 bases remaining between them. The CDR3 is 17 residues long.

This sequence joins TRBV15 and TRBJ1-3, with D unresolved. The CDR3 spans 13 residues. Germline V lookup: CDR1 LNHNV, CDR2 YYDKDF (reference sequence). Trimming took 3 bases from V and 7 from J, leaving 10 bases between them. CDR3 residues: CATSSYSFNTIYF. As DNA, the CDR3 is TGTGCCACCAGCAGTTACAGCTTTAACACCATATATTTT.

The J gene is TRBJ2-2, the V gene TRBV28; D perhaps matches TRBD1 (5 bases). Per the germline V gene, CDR1 is MDHEN and CDR2 is SYDVKM. Trimming took 2 bases from V and 1 from J, leaving 8 bases between them. The CDR3 runs 15 residues. For the CDR3, the DNA is TGTGCCAGCAGTTTAAGGACAAGGAACACCGGGGAGCTGTTTTTT. Residues: CASSLRTRNTGELFF.

The chain carries TRBV25-1 and TRBJ1-1; 7 bases agree with TRBD1. This CDR3 is 12 amino acids long. V dropped 8 bases and J dropped 6; count of bases not matched to a gene: 6. The germline V gene has CDR1 MGHDK and CDR2 SYGVNS. CDR3 amino acids: CASGQVGAEAFF. Here the CDR3 DNA reads TGTGCCAGCGGACAGGTAGGGGCTGAAGCTTTCTTT.

The rearrangement joins TRBV5-6 to TRBJ2-7, with TRBD2 as a possible D gene (6 bases). From germline, CDR1 is SGHDT and CDR2 YYEEEE. V lost 4 bases and J lost 4, with 21 bases in between. The CDR3 has 16 amino acids. In nucleotides, the CDR3 is TGTGCCAGCAGCCCTGGGGGTCTCGGGAGTCGTTACGAGCAGTACTTC. Its protein is CASSPGGLGSRYEQYF.

This chain uses TRBV5-1 with TRBJ2-5; D is possibly TRBD1 (5 bases). The V gene's germline CDR1 is SGHRS and CDR2 YFSETQ. This CDR3 comprises 15 residues. The V end was cut by 2 bases, the J end by 2 bases, with 13 bases between. CDR3 coding DNA: TGCGCCAGCAGCTTACGACAGAACCTGCAAGAGACCCAGTACTTC. This translates into CASSLRQNLQETQYF.

This clone was counted a single time. The chain carries TRBV5-4 and TRBJ2-3; D call uncertain. Germline V gene lookup returns CDR1 SGHNT and CDR2 YYREEE (reference sequence). The CDR3 consists of 13 residues. V lost 0 bases, J lost 3 bases, and 5 bases lay in between. In DNA, the CDR3 is TGTGCCAGCAGCTTGGCTCGGACAGATACGCAGTATTTT. This gives the protein CASSLARTDTQYF.

This clone has a handful of counts. The gene calls are TRBV19 and TRBJ2-2; a possible D gene is TRBD2 (5 bases). CDR1 and CDR2 (germline): LNHDA, SQIVND (reference sequence). Trimming removed 3 bases from V and 3 bases from J, with 8 bases in between. The CDR3 is 14 residues long. The CDR3 nucleotides read TGTGCCAGTAGTATCGCTAGCTACACCGGGGAGCTGTTTTTT. Amino acid sequence: CASSIASYTGELFF.

As regards this clone: This CDR3 is also generated by other DNA sequences in the sample. This rearrangement joins TRBV11-2 to TRBJ2-7; possible D gene TRBD1, 5 bases. Per germline, CDR1 SGHAT and CDR2 FQNNGV. V dropped 1 base and J dropped 2 bases, with 9 bases sitting between them. The CDR3 length is 14 residues. CDR3 nucleotide sequence: TGTGCCAGCAGCTTAGGGCAGGGCGCCTACGAGCAGTACTTC. This translates into CASSLGQGAYEQYF. The full variable domain, its missing parts supplied by reference TRBV11-2 and TRBJ2-7, is EAGVAQSPRYKIIEKRQSVAFWCNPISGHATLYWYQQILGQGPKLLIQFQNNGVVDDSQLPKDRFSAERLKGVDSTLKIQPAKLEDSAVYLCASSLGQGAYEQYFGPGTRLTVT.

In this sample, this clone turned up a few times. The J gene is TRBJ1-2, the V gene TRBV5-4; 8 bases line up with TRBD1. Germline CDR1 SGHNT, CDR2 YYREEE (reference sequence). There are 13 residues in the CDR3. V dropped 4 bases and J dropped 8; count of bases not matched to a gene: 7. This chain's CDR3 is CASSPSTGEGYTF. The DNA of the CDR3 is TGTGCCAGCAGCCCCTCGACAGGGGAGGGCTACACCTTC.

The chain couples TRBV6-1 to TRBJ1-1; no clear D gene. The V gene lost 4 bases and the J gene lost 3 bases, with 6 bases spanning the gap. Looked up from germline, CDR1 is MNHNS and CDR2 is SASEGT. The CDR3 is 12 amino acids. The DNA of the CDR3 is TGTGCCAGCAGTGGGACTTACACTGAAGCTTTCTTT. It yields the protein CASSGTYTEAFF.

The chain employs TRBV7-9 and TRBJ2-5; D remains ambiguous. Germline CDR1 and CDR2: SEHNR and FQNEAQ (reference sequence). The V end was cut by 4 bases, the J end by 1 base, with 7 bases between. This CDR3 is built from 13 residues. The CDR3 loop reads CASSSGIQETQYF. The CDR3 nucleotides are TGTGCCAGCAGCTCAGGCATCCAAGAGACCCAGTACTTC.

This clone came up once. The chain combines TRBV19 with TRBJ1-2; possible D gene TRBD1, 5 bases. Germline-derived CDR1 and CDR2 are LNHDA and SQIVND (reference sequence). V gave up 10 bases and J gave up 5 bases, with 14 bases separating them. The CDR3 extends over 12 amino acids. The CDR3 loop is CATKGVGYGYTF. The CDR3, as DNA: TGTGCCACCAAAGGGGTAGGGTATGGCTACACCTTC.

The chain is built from TRBV10-2 and TRBJ2-3; D remains unclear. The germline V gene has CDR1 WSHSY and CDR2 SAAADI. V shed 2 bases and J shed 3 bases, with 15 bases lying between them. The CDR3 has 16 residues. CDR3 in DNA: TGCGCCAGCAGTGAGGCGACATCAACCCCGACAGATACGCAGTATTTT. Translation gives CASSEATSTPTDTQYF.